This TCR beta chain was captured by sequencing in a study of patients and donors after allogeneic stem cell transplantation. Germline loops: CDR1 MNHEY, CDR2 SMNVEV (reference sequence). The CDR3 is 14 residues long. Trimming cost V 4 bases and J 2 bases, with 9 bases left between them. One entry per CDR3 protein, called by TCRdb with MiXCR from the RT-PCR reads. The sample lists over 400,000 distinct CDR3 sequences, under 20% occurring once. Sequenced: blood, either unsorted or a sorted T cell fraction (not recorded which). This clonotype was obtained from a human donor who was either an allogeneic HSCT recipient or a stem cell or donor lymphocyte infusion donor (not recorded which). It is not recorded whose cells these are; they may come from a transplant donor. The chain is built from TRBV27 and TRBJ1-3; tentative D call: TRBD1 (6 bases). The CDR3 DNA sequence: TGTGCCAGCAGTTATACAGGGACTGGAAACACCATATATTTT. This codes for CASSYTGTGNTIYF.